This T cell receptor beta chain appears in the sequencing data of a study of cytomegalovirus exposure and HLA in healthy donors. Findings and caveats of the study: Prediction of most subjects' HLA-A and HLA-B alleles by TCR beta sequences was reportedly accurate.

It was with 60 Vbeta and 13 Jbeta primers that the PCR ran. In the original workflow: It was a later analysis that counted 75 million to 90 million unique TCR beta chains, of which around 11 million were shared. TCRdb's table, derived via immunoSEQ multiplex PCR, lists solely in-frame clones and lacks some. The D gene and trimming were derived from the DNA, and the V and J assignments and clone size from that table. The repertoire holds over 200,000 clones, with 70% to 85% as singletons. The CDR3 contains 16 residues. Germline values: CDR1 MNHNS, CDR2 SASEGT. V shed 2 bases and J shed 3 bases, with 16 bases lying between them. On this clone: Its antigen is undetermined.

The TCR comes from a male donor in good health and CMV-seronegative. Material for sequencing was PBMCs. The genes are TRBV6-1 and TRBJ1-1, with a possible D match to TRBD1 (6 bases). The CDR3 is CASSELGQYHDTEAFF. The CDR3 DNA sequence: TGTGCCAGCAGTGAACTCGGACAGTATCATGACACTGAAGCTTTCTTT.